This T cell receptor beta chain was captured in a study of OX40 agonist ivuxolimab in advanced cancers. Study at large: Patients took ivuxolimab, an agonistic anti-OX40 (CD134) antibody.

This CDR3 is 17 amino acids long. TCRdb's table, derived via immunoSEQ multiplex PCR, lists solely in-frame clones and lacks some. Of 60,000 to 80,000 clones in the sample, 75% to 85% were seen once. In regard to this clone: Its cognate antigen is unknown.

On cycle 4 day 1 and cycle 7 day 1, as well as at baseline, blood was sampled. Whole-study findings and limits: Relative to CD4+, CD8+ T cells held more expanded clones on average.

The TCR sequence derives from an adult with an advanced solid tumor such as melanoma, head and neck, liver or kidney cancer. J is TRBJ1-1 and V is TRBV21-1. TRBV21-1 is designated a pseudogene. The input for sequencing was CD4+ or CD8+ T cells sorted from blood, taken in a trial of the OX40 agonist ivuxolimab. Here the CDR3 reads CASSSPGKTGMNTEAFF. The CDR3 region has the DNA TGTGCCAGCAGCTCCCCAGGGAAAACGGGGATGAACACTGAAGCTTTCTTT.